A selection of T cell receptor beta chains follows, all from one sample in a study of siplizumab effects on memory and regulatory T cells. Some clones are missing from TCRdb's copy, which holds only in-frame ones; the method was immunoSEQ multiplex PCR. The data contain around 100,000 clones, 92% of them seen just once; the ten biggest clones take up more than 10%. The sequencing input was non-Treg CD4+ T cells sorted from blood. The receptors here all came from a human donor in good health. CDR3s leave out the opening cysteine and the closing phenylalanine or tryptophan. D genes are given only for firm matches.

v_call d_call cdr3_aa
TRBV19 TRBD1 ASRTLDREGTEAF
TRBV19 - ASMRTRMNTEAF
TRBV5-1 TRBD2 ASSFSGRTGTGELF
TRBV12-5 - ASGPTNRNQPQH
TRBV19 - ASSILGTGNTIY
TRBV27 TRBD1 ASSLQGASYEQY
TRBV7-2 - ASSFDPNTGELF
TRBV25-1 TRBD1 ASSENFPGGGTDTQY
TRBV5-6 TRBD1 ASSSTGGNYEQY
TRBV7-9 TRBD1 ASSLGTGFLQPQH
TRBV7-3 - ASSLGPGNYGYT
TRBV5-5 - ANSIGADTDTQY
TRBV7-9 TRBD1 ASSLGQGVASTKLF
TRBV5-4 TRBD2 ASSLGLASSYNEQF
TRBV5-6 - ASSLDQVDNEQF
TRBV6-5 - ASRKGYVVGYT
TRBV2 - ASSGGRRRANTEAF
TRBV7-2 - ASSSLGRDTGELF
TRBV4-3 - ASSSESGEQF
TRBV4-2 TRBD1 ASSQETQGAPGYT
TRBV11-3 - ASSKQGSGANVLT
TRBV11-2 TRBD1 ASSLSGTAGEKLF
TRBV6-1 TRBD1 ASSRTGEWGTEAF
TRBV15 TRBD2 ATSRDGRLADTQY
TRBV5-1 - ASSLASGPNYGYT
TRBV18 - ASSPSRYEQY
TRBV5-4 TRBD2 ASSFYRAGAGTDTQY
TRBV30 - AWIRTGFQETQY
TRBV15 - ATSRDPEYEQY
TRBV2 - ASKRPPGRGYT
TRBV29-1 - SVRDGRLDTQY
TRBV21-1 - ASSKPGVNYGYT
TRBV29-1 - SVVPGQNTDTQY
TRBV28 - ASSFWTNQETQY
TRBV4-1 TRBD1 ASRQTGGGEKLF
TRBV30 - ACFRVSYEQY
TRBV27 - ASSSWANRNEKLF
TRBV28 TRBD1 ASTGQVNEQF
TRBV10-3 TRBD2 ATGNGLDKTQY
TRBV10-3 - AISESIVGQRSYEQY
TRBV19 TRBD2 ASSMGRGAGGPLDKNIQY
TRBV6-5 TRBD1 ASSYARTGGGYGYT
TRBV4-2 TRBD1 ASSQDPTGSWGYT
TRBV6-1 - ASSEAPTDSGKNIQY
TRBV19 TRBD1 ASRDRGDNEQF
TRBV4-3 TRBD2 ASSQAPGGPPEQY
TRBV11-2 - ASSLREQY
TRBV2 - ASSEDGDSNQPQH
TRBV6-1 - ASSEGQNTEAF
TRBV29-1 - SVEGARSYEQY
TRBV9 - ASSARGRSFTDTQY
TRBV6-6 TRBD1 ASRTGADTQY
TRBV5-4 - ASSLKGQETQY
TRBV5-8 - ASSLGTAVLNEQF
TRBV21-1 - ASSARPRDSGTYEQY